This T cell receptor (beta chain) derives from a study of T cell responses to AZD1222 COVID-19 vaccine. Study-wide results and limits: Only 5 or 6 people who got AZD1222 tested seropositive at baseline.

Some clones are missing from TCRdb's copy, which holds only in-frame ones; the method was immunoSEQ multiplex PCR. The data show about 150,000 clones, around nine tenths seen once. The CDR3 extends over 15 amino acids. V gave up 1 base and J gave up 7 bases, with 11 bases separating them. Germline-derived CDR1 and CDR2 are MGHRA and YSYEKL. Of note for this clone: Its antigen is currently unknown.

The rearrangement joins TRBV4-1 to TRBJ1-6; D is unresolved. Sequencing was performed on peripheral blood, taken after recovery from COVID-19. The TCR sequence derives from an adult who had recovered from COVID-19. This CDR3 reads CASSQGIRENSPLHF. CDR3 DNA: TGCGCCAGCAGCCAAGGAATACGGGAAAATTCACCCCTCCACTTT.